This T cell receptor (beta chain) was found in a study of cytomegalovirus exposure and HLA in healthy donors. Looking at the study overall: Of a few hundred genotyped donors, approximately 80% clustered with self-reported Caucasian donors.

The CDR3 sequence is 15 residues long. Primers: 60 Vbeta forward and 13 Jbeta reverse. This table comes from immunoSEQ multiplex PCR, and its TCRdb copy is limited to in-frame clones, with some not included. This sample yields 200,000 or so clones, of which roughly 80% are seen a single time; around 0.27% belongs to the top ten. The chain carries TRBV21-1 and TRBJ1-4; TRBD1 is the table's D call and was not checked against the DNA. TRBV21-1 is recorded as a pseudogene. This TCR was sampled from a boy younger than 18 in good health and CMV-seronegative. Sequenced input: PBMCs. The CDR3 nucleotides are TGTGCCAGCCTGAAGCTGGGGCGAACTAATGAAAAACTGTTTTTT. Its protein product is CASLKLGRTNEKLFF.